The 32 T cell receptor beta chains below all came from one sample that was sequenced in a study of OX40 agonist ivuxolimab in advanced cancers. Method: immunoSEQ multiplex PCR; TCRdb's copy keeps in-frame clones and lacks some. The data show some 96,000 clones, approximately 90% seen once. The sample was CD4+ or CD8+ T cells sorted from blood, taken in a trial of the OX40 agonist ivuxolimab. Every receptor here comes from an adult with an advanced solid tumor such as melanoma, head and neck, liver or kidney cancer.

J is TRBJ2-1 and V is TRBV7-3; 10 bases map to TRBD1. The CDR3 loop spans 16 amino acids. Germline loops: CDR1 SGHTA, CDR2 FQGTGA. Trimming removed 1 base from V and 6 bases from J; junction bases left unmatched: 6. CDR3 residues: CASSLIPGQGSNEQFF. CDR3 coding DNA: TGTGCCAGCAGCTTAATCCCGGGACAGGGGTCCAATGAGCAGTTCTTC.

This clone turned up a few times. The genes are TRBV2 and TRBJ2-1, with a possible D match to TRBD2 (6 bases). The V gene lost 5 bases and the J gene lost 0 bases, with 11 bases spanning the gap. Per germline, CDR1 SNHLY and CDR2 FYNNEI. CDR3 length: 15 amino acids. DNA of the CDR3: TGTGCCAGCAGTCGTTCCGGGGGCTCCTACAATGAGCAGTTCTTC. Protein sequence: CASSRSGGSYNEQFF. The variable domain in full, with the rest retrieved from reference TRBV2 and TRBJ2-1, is EPEVTQTPSHQVTQMGQEVILRCVPISNHLYFYWYRQILGQKVEFLVSFYNNEISEKSEIFDDQFSVERPDGSNFTLKIRSTKLEDSAMYFCASSRSGGSYNEQFFGPGTRLTVL.

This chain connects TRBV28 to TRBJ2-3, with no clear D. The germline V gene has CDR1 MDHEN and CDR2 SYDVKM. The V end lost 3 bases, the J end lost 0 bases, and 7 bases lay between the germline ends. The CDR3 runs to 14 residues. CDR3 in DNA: TGTGCCAGCAGTTTTTCTTGGAGCACAGATACGCAGTATTTT. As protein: CASSFSWSTDTQYF.

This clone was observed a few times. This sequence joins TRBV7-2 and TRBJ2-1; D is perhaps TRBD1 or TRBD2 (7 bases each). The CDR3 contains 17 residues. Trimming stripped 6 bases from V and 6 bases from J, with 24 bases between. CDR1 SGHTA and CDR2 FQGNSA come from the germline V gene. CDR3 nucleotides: TGTGCCAGCAGTCCCCCCTCTAGCGGAGGGGGCTCCAATGAGCAGTTCTTC. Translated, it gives CASSPPSSGGGSNEQFF. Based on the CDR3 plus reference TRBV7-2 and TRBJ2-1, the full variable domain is GAGVSQSPSNKVTEKGKDVELRCDPISGHTALYWYRQSLGQGLEFLIYFQGNSAPDKSGLPSDRFSAERTGGSVSTLTIQRTQQEDSAVYLCASSPPSSGGGSNEQFFGPGTRLTVL.

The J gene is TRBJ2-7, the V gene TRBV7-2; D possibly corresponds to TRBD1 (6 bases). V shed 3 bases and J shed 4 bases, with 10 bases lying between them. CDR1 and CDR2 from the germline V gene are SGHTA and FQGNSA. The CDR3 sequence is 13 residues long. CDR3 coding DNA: TGTGCCAGCAGCTTTACAGGGATTTACGAGCAGTACTTC. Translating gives CASSFTGIYEQYF.

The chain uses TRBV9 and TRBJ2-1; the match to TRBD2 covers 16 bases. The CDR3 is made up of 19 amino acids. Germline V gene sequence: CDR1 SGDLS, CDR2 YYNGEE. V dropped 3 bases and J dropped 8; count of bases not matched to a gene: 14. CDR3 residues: CASSATSGTSGRARDEQFF. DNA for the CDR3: TGTGCCAGCAGCGCAACCTCCGGGACTAGCGGGAGGGCCAGGGATGAGCAGTTCTTC.

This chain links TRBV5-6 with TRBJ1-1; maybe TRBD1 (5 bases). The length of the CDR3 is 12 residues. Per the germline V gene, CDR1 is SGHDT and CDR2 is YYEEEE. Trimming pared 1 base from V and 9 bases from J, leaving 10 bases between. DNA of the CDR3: TGTGCCAGCAGCTTGAGGGCAGGGCAAGCTTTCTTT. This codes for CASSLRAGQAFF. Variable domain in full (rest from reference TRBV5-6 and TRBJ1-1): DAGVTQSPTHLIKTRGQQVTLRCSPKSGHDTVSWYQQALGQGPQFIFQYYEEEERQRGNFPDRFSGHQFPNYSSELNVNALLLGDSALYLCASSLRAGQAFFGQGTRLTVV.

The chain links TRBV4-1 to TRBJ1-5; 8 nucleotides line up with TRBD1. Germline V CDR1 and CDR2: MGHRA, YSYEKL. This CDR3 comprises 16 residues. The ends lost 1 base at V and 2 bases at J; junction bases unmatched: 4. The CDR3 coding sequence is TGCGCCAGCAGCCAAGGGTTGACAGGGGGCAATCAGCCCCAGCATTTT. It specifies CASSQGLTGGNQPQHF.

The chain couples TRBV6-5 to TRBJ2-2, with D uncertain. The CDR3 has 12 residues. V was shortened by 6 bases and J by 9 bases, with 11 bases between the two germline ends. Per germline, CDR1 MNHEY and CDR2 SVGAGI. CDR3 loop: CASSNRDRELFF. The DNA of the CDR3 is TGTGCCAGCAGCAACAGAGACCGGGAGCTGTTTTTT.

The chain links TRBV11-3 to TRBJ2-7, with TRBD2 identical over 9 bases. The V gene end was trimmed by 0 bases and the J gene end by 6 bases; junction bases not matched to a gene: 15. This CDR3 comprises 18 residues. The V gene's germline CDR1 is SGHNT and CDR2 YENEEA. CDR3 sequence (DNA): TGTGCCAGCAGCTTAGATCTAGGGCTAGCGGGACGGGCCATCGAGCAGTACTTC. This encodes CASSLDLGLAGRAIEQYF.

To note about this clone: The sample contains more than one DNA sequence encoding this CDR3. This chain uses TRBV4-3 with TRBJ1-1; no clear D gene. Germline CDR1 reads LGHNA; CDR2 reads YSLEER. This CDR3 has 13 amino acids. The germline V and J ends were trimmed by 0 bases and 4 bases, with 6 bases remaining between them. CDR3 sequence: CASSQEEGTEAFF. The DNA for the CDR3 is TGCGCCAGCAGCCAAGAAGAGGGCACTGAAGCTTTCTTT.

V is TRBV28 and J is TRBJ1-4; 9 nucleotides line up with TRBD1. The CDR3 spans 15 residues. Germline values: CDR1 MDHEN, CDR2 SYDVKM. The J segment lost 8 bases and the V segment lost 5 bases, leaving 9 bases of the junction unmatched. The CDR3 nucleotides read TGTGCCAGCAGTCTGTACACAGGGGGCGCGGAAAAACTGTTTTTT. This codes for CASSLYTGGAEKLFF.

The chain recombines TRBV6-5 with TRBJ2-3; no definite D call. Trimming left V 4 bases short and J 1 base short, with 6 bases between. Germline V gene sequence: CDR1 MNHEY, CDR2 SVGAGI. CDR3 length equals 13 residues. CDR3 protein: CASSLGGTDTQYF. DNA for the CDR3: TGTGCCAGCAGTTTGGGCGGCACAGATACGCAGTATTTT.

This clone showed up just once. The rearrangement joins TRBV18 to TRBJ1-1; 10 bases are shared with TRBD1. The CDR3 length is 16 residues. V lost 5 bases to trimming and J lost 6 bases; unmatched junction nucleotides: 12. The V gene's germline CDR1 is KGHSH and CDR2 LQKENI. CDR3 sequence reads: CASSARRGDRGSEAFF. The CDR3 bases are TGTGCCAGCTCAGCGAGACGGGGGGACAGGGGTTCTGAAGCTTTCTTT.

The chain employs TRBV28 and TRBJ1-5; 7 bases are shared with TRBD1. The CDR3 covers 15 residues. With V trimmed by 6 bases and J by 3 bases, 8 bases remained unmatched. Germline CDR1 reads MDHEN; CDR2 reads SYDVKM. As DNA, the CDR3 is TGTGCCAGCAGCTCACCCGGACAGGTCAATCAGCCCCAGCATTTT. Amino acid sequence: CASSSPGQVNQPQHF.

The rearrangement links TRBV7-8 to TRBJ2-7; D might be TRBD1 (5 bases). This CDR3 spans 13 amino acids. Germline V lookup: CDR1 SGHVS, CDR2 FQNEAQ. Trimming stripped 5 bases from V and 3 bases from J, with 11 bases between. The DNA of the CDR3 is TGTGCCAGCAGCAGAGACAGTCGCTACGAGCAGTACTTC. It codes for CASSRDSRYEQYF.

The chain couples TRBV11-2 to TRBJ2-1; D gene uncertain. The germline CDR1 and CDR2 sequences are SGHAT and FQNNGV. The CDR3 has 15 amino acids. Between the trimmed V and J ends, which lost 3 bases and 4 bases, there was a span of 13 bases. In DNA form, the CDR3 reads TGTGCCAGCAGCTTGCCTAAAGCGCGGTACAATGAGCAGTTCTTC. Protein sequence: CASSLPKARYNEQFF.

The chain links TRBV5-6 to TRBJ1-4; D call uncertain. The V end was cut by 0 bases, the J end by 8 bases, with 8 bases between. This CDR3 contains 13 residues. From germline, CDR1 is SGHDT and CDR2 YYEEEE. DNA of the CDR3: TGTGCCAGCAGCTTGGGGGTTAACGAAAAACTGTTTTTT. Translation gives CASSLGVNEKLFF.

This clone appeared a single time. CDR3 sequence reads: CASSQLAGSSYNEQFF. The CDR3 DNA reads TGTGCCAGCAGTCAGCTAGCGGGAAGCTCCTACAATGAGCAGTTCTTC. This chain uses TRBV11-2 with TRBJ2-1, with TRBD2 identical over 9 bases. The ends lost 6 bases at V and 0 bases at J; junction bases unmatched: 6. CDR3 length: 16 amino acids. Per germline, CDR1 SGHAT and CDR2 FQNNGV.

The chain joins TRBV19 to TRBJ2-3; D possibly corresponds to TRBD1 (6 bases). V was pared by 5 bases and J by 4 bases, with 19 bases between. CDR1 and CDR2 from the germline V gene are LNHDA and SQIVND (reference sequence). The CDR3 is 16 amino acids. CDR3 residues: CASSLERGRGSDTQYF. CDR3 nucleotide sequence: TGTGCCAGTAGTCTCGAGAGGGGGAGAGGGTCAGATACGCAGTATTTT.

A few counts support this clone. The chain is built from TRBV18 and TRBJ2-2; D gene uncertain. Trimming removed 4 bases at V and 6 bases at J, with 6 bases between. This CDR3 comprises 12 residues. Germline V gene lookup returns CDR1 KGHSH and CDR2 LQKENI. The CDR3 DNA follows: TGTGCCAGCTCACGGGGTTCCGGGGAGCTGTTTTTT. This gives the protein CASSRGSGELFF.

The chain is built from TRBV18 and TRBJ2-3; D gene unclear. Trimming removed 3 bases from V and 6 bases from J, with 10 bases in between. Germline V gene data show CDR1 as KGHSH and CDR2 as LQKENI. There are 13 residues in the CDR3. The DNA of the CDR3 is TGTGCCAGCTCACCTTCTCGAGAGGATACGCAGTATTTT. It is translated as CASSPSREDTQYF.

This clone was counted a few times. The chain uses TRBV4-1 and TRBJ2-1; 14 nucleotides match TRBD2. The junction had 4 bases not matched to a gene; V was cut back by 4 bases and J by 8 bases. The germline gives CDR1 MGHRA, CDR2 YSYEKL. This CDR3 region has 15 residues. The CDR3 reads CASSPGTSGRYEQFF. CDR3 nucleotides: TGCGCCAGCAGCCCTGGGACTAGCGGGAGATATGAGCAGTTCTTC.

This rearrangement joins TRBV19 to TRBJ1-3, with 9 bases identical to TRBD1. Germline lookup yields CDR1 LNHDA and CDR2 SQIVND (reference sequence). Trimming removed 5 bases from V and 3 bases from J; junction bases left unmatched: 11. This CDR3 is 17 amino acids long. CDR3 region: CASSANRGQLGGNTIYF. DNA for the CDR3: TGTGCCAGTAGTGCCAACAGGGGGCAATTAGGTGGAAACACCATATATTTT.

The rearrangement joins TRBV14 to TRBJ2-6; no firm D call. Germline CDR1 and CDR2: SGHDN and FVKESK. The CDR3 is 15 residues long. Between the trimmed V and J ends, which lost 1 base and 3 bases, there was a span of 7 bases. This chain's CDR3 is CASSQGSFGANVLTF. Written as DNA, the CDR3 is TGTGCCAGCAGCCAAGGGAGCTTTGGGGCCAACGTCCTGACTTTC.

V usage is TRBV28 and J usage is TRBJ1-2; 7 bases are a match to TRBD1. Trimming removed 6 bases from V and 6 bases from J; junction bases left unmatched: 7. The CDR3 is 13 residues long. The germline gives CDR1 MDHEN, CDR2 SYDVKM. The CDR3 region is CASRRDREDGYTF. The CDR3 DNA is TGTGCCAGCAGACGAGACAGGGAGGATGGCTACACCTTC.

The DNA for the CDR3 is TGCAGCGCCACCGGTCCGGGGGGTGAAAAACTGTTTTTT. This sequence encodes CSATGPGGEKLFF. The rearrangement joins TRBV29-1 to TRBJ1-4; D is perhaps TRBD1 (5 bases). Trimming removed 7 bases from V and 7 bases from J, with 16 bases in between. Per the germline V gene, CDR1 is SQVTM and CDR2 is ANQGSEA. The CDR3 totals 13 residues.

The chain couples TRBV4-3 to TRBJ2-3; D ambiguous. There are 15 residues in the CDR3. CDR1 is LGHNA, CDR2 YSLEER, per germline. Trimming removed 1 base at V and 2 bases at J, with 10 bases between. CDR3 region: CASSQATAHTDTQYF. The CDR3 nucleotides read TGCGCCAGCAGCCAAGCCACGGCCCACACAGATACGCAGTATTTT.

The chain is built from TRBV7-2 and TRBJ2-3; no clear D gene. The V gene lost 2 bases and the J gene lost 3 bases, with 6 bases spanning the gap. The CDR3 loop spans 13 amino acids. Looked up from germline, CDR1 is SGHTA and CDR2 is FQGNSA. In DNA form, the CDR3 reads TGTGCCAGCAGCTTACTAGGGACAGATACGCAGTATTTT. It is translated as CASSLLGTDTQYF.

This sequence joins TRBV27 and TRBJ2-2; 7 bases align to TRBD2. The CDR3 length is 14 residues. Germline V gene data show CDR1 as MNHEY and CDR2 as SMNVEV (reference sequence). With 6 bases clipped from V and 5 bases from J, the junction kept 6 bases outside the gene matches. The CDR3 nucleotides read TGTGCCAGCAGCCCGGCTAGCGGTACCGGGGAGCTGTTTTTT. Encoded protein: CASSPASGTGELFF.

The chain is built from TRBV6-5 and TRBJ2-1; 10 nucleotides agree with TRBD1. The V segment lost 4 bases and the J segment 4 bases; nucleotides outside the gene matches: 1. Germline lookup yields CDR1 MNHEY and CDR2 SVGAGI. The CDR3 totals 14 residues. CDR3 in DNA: TGTGCCAGCAGTTCGGGACAGGGGTACAATGAGCAGTTCTTC. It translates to CASSSGQGYNEQFF.

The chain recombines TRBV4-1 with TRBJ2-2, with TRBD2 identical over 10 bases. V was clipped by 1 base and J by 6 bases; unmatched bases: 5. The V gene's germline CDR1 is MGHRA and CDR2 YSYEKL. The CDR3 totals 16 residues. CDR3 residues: CASSQVGLANSGELFF. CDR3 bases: TGCGCCAGCAGCCAAGTGGGACTAGCGAATTCCGGGGAGCTGTTTTTT.